This record looks at one T cell receptor (beta chain) sequence and its context. The target antigen is unknown. TCRdb reprocessed the 5' RACE reads via MiXCR and lists one record per CDR3 protein. Of roughly 580,000 distinct CDR3 sequences detected, 18% appear once; the ten largest clones hold 9.5% to 15%. This sample was taken from a study of T-cell memory formation after mild COVID-19. Findings and caveats of the study: Memory cells collected pre-infection included some clones that later responded, suggesting cross-reactive memory joined. Nothing showed for sure that second-wave clones peaking on day 37 were SARS-CoV-2 specific.

V dropped 1 base and J dropped 6 bases, with 9 bases sitting between them. The CDR3 is made up of 13 amino acids. The germline V gene encodes CDR1 SEHNR and CDR2 FQNEAQ (reference sequence). V usage is TRBV7-9 and J usage is TRBJ1-1, with no clear D. Input material: PBMCs or a T cell subset sorted from them (not recorded which). The receptor comes from an adult woman who had mild COVID-19 (a few samples of this study predate the infection). Cell type and time point are not known. The CDR3 reads CASSLVVRAEAFF. The CDR3 nucleotides are TGTGCCAGCAGCTTAGTGGTAAGGGCTGAAGCTTTCTTT.